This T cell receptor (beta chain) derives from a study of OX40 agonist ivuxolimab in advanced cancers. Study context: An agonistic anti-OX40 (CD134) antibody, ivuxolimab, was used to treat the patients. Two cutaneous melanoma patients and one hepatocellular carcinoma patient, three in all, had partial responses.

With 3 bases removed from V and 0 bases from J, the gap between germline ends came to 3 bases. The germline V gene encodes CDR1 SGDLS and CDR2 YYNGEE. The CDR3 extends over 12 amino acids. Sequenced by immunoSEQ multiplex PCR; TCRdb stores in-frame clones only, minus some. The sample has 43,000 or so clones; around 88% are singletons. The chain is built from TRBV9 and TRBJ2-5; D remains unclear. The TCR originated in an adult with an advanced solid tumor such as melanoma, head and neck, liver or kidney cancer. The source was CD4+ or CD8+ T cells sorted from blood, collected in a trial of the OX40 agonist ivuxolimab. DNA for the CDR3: TGTGCCAGCAGCGCCAACCAAGAGACCCAGTACTTC. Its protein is CASSANQETQYF.